These T cell receptor beta chains were read from a single sample in a study of blood T cell repertoires in COVID-19. Repertoires were generated with immunoSEQ multiplex PCR, while TCRdb's copy carries only in-frame clones and drops some. The repertoire holds over 150,000 clones, with about 88% as singletons. The sequenced sample consisted of peripheral blood. These receptors originate from a woman between 55 and 75 years old with COVID-19, enrolled during active disease. Both conserved end residues are trimmed from each CDR3.

V gene,CDR3 protein
TRBV4-1,ASSQGQAPYEQY
TRBV5-4,ASSFGTSGNTGELF
TRBV10-3,AVAGGGYEQY
TRBV5-5,ASTHLGRGGGTEAF
TRBV6-6,ASSSGAIRGNQPQH
TRBV2,ASRFSSGHLNQPQH
TRBV7-6,ASSSTGTSPLH
TRBV11-2,ASSLSGIYNEQF
TRBV19,ASRRGGQPQH
TRBV6-5,ASSYGGARTEAF
TRBV14,ASSRGTLRLAYEQY
TRBV6-6,ASSSYSNQPQH
TRBV6-4,ASSDSFGRQGYNEQF
TRBV2,ASSGQAHPGAF